Below, 19 T cell receptor beta chains from the same sample are listed, as sequenced in a study of cytomegalovirus exposure and HLA in healthy donors. The PCR used 60 Vbeta and 13 Jbeta primers. TCRdb's copy holds only in-frame clones and misses some; the assay was immunoSEQ multiplex PCR. The table has about 80,000 clones, 65% to 80% seen once. Sequenced sample: PBMCs. The source is a human donor in good health.

The chain employs TRBV11-2 and TRBJ1-1; D may be TRBD1 (6 bases). Germline-derived CDR1 and CDR2 are SGHAT and FQNNGV. The CDR3 is 17 amino acids. The ends were cut back, 6 bases at V and 7 bases at J, with 27 bases in the middle. The CDR3 sequence is CASSFRTGGGGTLEAFF. The DNA for the CDR3 is TGTGCCAGCAGTTTTAGGACCGGCGGGGGCGGTACGCTTGAAGCTTTCTTT. The full variable domain, in which reference TRBV11-2 and TRBJ1-1 provide the parts outside the CDR3, is EAGVAQSPRYKIIEKRQSVAFWCNPISGHATLYWYQQILGQGPKLLIQFQNNGVVDDSQLPKDRFSAERLKGVDSTLKIQPAKLEDSAVYLCASSFRTGGGGTLEAFFGQGTRLTVV.

This clone has a single count. The chain has TRBV30 and TRBJ2-1; a possible D gene is TRBD2 (6 bases). The CDR3 totals 15 residues. The germline gives CDR1 GTSNPN, CDR2 SVGIG (reference sequence). Trimming took off 0 bases at V and 4 bases at J, with 13 bases between the two ends. The CDR3 loop is CAWSVGQGGYNEQFF. CDR3 coding DNA: TGTGCCTGGAGTGTTGGGCAGGGAGGTTACAATGAGCAGTTCTTC.

Comments on this clone: Other DNA sequences in this sample translate to the same CDR3. This chain joins TRBV5-1 and TRBJ2-5, with D possibly being TRBD2 (5 bases). Germline V CDR1 and CDR2: SGHRS, YFSETQ. The CDR3 sequence is 13 residues long. With 2 bases removed from V and 3 bases from J, the gap between germline ends came to 8 bases. The CDR3 sequence: CASSFGGEETQYF. CDR3 DNA sequence: TGCGCCAGCAGCTTTGGAGGAGAAGAGACCCAGTACTTC.

This clone was found once. The V and J genes are TRBV7-2 and TRBJ2-3; a weak D match, TRBD2 (6 bases). V dropped 2 bases and J dropped 3 bases, with 12 bases sitting between them. Germline V gene sequence: CDR1 SGHTA, CDR2 FQGNSA. The CDR3 spans 15 residues. CDR3: CASSLMGGGTDTQYF. CDR3 DNA: TGTGCCAGCAGCTTAATGGGAGGTGGAACAGATACGCAGTATTTT.

This chain connects TRBV7-6 to TRBJ2-2; no clear D gene. The germline V and J ends were trimmed by 6 bases and 4 bases, with 12 bases remaining between them. This CDR3 contains 14 residues. Germline V CDR1 and CDR2: SGHVS, FNYEAQ. The CDR3 DNA is TGTGCCAGCAGGCCAACCGTCGGCACCGGGGAGCTGTTTTTT. Translating gives CASRPTVGTGELFF. The variable domain in full, with the rest retrieved from reference TRBV7-6 and TRBJ2-2, is GAGVSQSPRYKVTKRGQDVALRCDPISGHVSLYWYRQALGQGPEFLTYFNYEAQQDKSGLPNDRFSAERPEGSISTLTIQRTEQRDSAMYRCASRPTVGTGELFFGEGSRLTVL.

This sequence joins TRBV18 and TRBJ2-7; no clear D gene. The CDR3 extends over 13 amino acids. The germline gives CDR1 KGHSH, CDR2 LQKENI. The V end was cut by 0 bases, the J end by 1 base, with 4 bases between. The CDR3 here is CASSPPSSYEQYF. In DNA, the CDR3 is TGTGCCAGCTCACCACCGTCTTCCTACGAGCAGTACTTC.

This chain links TRBV6-5 with TRBJ1-6, with D tentatively TRBD1 (6 bases). From germline, CDR1 is MNHEY and CDR2 SVGAGI. This CDR3 region has 13 residues. The V gene lost 6 bases and the J gene lost 6 bases, with 9 bases spanning the gap. CDR3 DNA: TGTGCCAGCAGGAGGGGGGGTAATTCACCCCTCCACTTT. Amino acids: CASRRGGNSPLHF.

The chain combines TRBV6-5 with TRBJ1-6; D call uncertain. CDR1 and CDR2 from the germline V gene are MNHEY and SVGAGI. V gave up 0 bases and J gave up 7 bases, with 10 bases separating them. This CDR3 spans 15 amino acids. The CDR3 is CASSYSSLSNSPLHF. The CDR3 region has the DNA TGTGCCAGCAGTTACTCGAGTCTTAGCAATTCACCCCTCCACTTT.

V gene TRBV11-2 combines with J gene TRBJ2-3; the D gene is possibly TRBD2 (6 bases). The CDR3 length is 15 residues. The germline V gene has CDR1 SGHAT and CDR2 FQNNGV. With 3 bases removed from V and 3 bases from J, the gap between germline ends came to 13 bases. CDR3 amino acids: CASSFAGRLTDTQYF. Here the CDR3 DNA reads TGTGCCAGCAGCTTTGCGGGGCGCCTTACAGATACGCAGTATTTT. Variable domain in full (rest from reference TRBV11-2 and TRBJ2-3): EAGVAQSPRYKIIEKRQSVAFWCNPISGHATLYWYQQILGQGPKLLIQFQNNGVVDDSQLPKDRFSAERLKGVDSTLKIQPAKLEDSAVYLCASSFAGRLTDTQYFGPGTRLTVL.

This chain joins TRBV19 and TRBJ1-1; weak D call: TRBD1 (5 bases). Between the trimmed V and J ends, which lost 6 bases and 4 bases, there was a span of 12 bases. From germline, CDR1 is LNHDA and CDR2 SQIVND (reference sequence). CDR3 length: 13 residues. The CDR3, as DNA: TGTGCCAGTAGCGACAGTCGCGGCACTGAAGCTTTCTTT. Translated, it gives CASSDSRGTEAFF.

V and J are TRBV5-1 and TRBJ2-3; 9 bases are shared with TRBD1. The CDR3 loop spans 15 amino acids. Germline V gene sequence: CDR1 SGHRS, CDR2 YFSETQ. Losses at the gene ends were 4 bases for V and 1 base for J; bases not matched to a gene: 4. The DNA for the CDR3 is TGCGCCAGCAGCATAGGGGACAGGGGCACAGATACGCAGTATTTT. Its protein product is CASSIGDRGTDTQYF.

This chain connects TRBV10-2 to TRBJ1-1, with a possible D match to TRBD1 (6 bases). Looked up from germline, CDR1 is WSHSY and CDR2 is SAAADI. The CDR3 has 14 residues. Trimming cost V 8 bases and J 0 bases, with 13 bases left between them. The CDR3 reads CASGTPSMNTEAFF. In DNA form, the CDR3 reads TGCGCCAGCGGGACACCCTCGATGAACACTGAAGCTTTCTTT.

The chain employs TRBV7-2 and TRBJ2-2; D unresolved. Trimming took off 2 bases at V and 2 bases at J, with 12 bases between the two ends. Germline assignment: CDR1 SGHTA and CDR2 FQGNSA. CDR3 length: 16 residues. CDR3 protein: CASSLWAITNTGELFF. The DNA for the CDR3 is TGTGCCAGCAGCTTATGGGCAATTACAAACACCGGGGAGCTGTTTTTT.

The chain uses TRBV9 and TRBJ1-1, with 7 bases lining up with TRBD1. The germline CDR1 and CDR2 sequences are SGDLS and YYNGEE. This CDR3 has 19 amino acids. V shed 4 bases and J 4 bases; nucleotides not matched to a gene: 22. The CDR3 bases are TGTGCCAGCAGCCCGATGTATAGGGGGACAGCCCCGGGGAGCACTGAAGCTTTCTTT. Its protein is CASSPMYRGTAPGSTEAFF.

This chain joins TRBV14 and TRBJ2-2; 7 nucleotides agree with TRBD1. The CDR3 has 16 residues. Looked up from germline, CDR1 is SGHDN and CDR2 is FVKESK. V lost 4 bases to trimming and J lost 2 bases; unmatched junction nucleotides: 7. The CDR3 nucleotides read TGTGCCAGCAGCCCCCTATGGACAGGCAACACCGGGGAGCTGTTTTTT. Protein product: CASSPLWTGNTGELFF.

The chain carries TRBV25-1 and TRBJ2-7; 8 bases fit TRBD1. Germline V CDR1 and CDR2: MGHDK, SYGVNS. With 4 bases clipped from V and 0 bases from J, the junction kept 5 bases outside the gene matches. This CDR3 region has 15 residues. The DNA of the CDR3 is TGTGCCAGCAGTGGCCGGACAGGGTCCTCCTACGAGCAGTACTTC. Translated, it gives CASSGRTGSSYEQYF.

This chain joins TRBV6-1 and TRBJ1-5; 10 bases agree with TRBD1. The CDR3 runs to 13 residues. Looked up from germline, CDR1 is MNHNS and CDR2 is SASEGT. Trimming took 6 bases from V and 11 from J; bases not matched to a gene: 7. The CDR3 bases are TGTGCCAGCAGGGAGACAGGGGGCGGGACCCAGCATTTT. Encoded protein: CASRETGGGTQHF.

This clone was counted a single time. The chain uses TRBV20-1 and TRBJ1-4, with D unresolved. Germline loops: CDR1 DFQATT, CDR2 SNEGSKA (reference sequence). The CDR3 loop spans 11 amino acids. V was shortened by 3 bases and J by 5 bases, with 4 bases between the two germline ends. Written as DNA, the CDR3 is TGCAGTGCTAGTATGAATGAAAAACTGTTTTTT. Its protein product is CSASMNEKLFF.

This chain links TRBV29-1 with TRBJ2-7, with unresolved D. Germline V lookup: CDR1 SQVTM, CDR2 ANQGSEA. The CDR3 sequence is 12 residues long. The V end lost 4 bases, the J end lost 1 base, and 8 bases lay between the germline ends. The CDR3 region is CSVVAESYEQYF. The CDR3 nucleotides read TGCAGCGTTGTGGCGGAATCCTACGAGCAGTACTTC.